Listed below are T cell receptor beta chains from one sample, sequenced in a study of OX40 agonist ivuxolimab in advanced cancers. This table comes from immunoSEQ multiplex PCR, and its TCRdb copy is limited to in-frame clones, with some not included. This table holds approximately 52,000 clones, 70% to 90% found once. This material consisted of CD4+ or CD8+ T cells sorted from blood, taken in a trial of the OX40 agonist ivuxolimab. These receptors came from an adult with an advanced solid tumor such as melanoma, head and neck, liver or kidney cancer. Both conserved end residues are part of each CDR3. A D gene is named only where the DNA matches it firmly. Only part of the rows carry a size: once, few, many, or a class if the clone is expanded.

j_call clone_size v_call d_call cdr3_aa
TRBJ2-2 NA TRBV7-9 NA CASSLGNGELFF
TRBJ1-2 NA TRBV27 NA CASRTDYRNYGYTF
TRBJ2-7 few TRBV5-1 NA CASSFRRNYEQYF
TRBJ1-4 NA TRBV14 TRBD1 CASSQTGQGAFRKLFF
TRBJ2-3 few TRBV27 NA CASGLPGPDTQYF
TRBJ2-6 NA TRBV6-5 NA CASSSRSSGANVLTF
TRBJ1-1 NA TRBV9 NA CASSAGGNTEAFF
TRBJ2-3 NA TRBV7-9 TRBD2 CASSPFAGGITDTQYF
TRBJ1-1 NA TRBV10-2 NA CASSQGHTEAFF
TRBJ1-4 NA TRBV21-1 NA CGLRERHEKLFF
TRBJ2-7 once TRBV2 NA CASSESARDFEQYF
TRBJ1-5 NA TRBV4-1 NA CASSQGWGNQPQHF
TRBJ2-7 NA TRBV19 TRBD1 CASSIGQGFYEQYF
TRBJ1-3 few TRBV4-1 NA CASSQFDQNTIYF
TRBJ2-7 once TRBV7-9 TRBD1 CASSLGFKGQSYEQYF
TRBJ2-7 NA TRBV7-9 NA CASSFSTRYEQYF
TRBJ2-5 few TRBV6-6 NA CASSYSEWGAQETQYF
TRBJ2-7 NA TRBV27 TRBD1 CASSITGTGNEQYF
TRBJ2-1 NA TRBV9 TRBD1 CASSAMDRESYNEQFF
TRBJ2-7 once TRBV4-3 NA CASSQTAFYEQYF
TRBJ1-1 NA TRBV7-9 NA CASSPDGGNTEAFF
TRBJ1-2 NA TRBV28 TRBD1 CASSPEGAPNYGYTF
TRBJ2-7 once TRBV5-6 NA CASSLDVGEQYF
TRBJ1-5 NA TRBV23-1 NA CASPGQSNQPQHF
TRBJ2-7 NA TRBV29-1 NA CSVELRDGPYEQYF
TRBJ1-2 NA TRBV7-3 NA CASSPGPRYGYTF
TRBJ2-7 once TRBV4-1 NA CASSQPGNYEQYF
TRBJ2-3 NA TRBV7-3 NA CASSALGSSSTDTQYF
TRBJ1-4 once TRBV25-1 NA CASGPTWGNEKLFF
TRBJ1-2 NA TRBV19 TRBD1 CAIRQGGSGYTF
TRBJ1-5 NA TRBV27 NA CASSLRISGAGAQHF
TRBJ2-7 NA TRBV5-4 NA CASSYTDSYEQYF
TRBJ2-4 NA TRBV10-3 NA CAISESKGNSAKNIQYF
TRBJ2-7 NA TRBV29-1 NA CSVEDRRQGGEQYF
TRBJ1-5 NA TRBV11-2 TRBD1 CASSLSGGDHQPQHF
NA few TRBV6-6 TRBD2 CASTGGRGGYEQYF
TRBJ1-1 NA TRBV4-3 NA CASSQDRVAGGTEAFF
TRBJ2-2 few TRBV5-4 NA CASSVTGSTGELFF
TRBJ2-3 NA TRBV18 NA CASSPSDPGAGENTDTQYF
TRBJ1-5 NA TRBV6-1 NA CASARQPQHF
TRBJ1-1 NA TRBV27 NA CASSLLRQAGEAFF
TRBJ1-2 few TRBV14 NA CASSRERTYGYTF
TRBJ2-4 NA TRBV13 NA CASSPLRDQSGNIQYF